This T cell receptor beta chain was captured by sequencing in a study of human T cells and chemical hapten exposure. About the study: TCR yields differed between samples (mainly from small differences in pooled library volume).

This clonotype occurred many times. The time point was: patch test 2, 6 weeks after DPC sensitization. This sample's treatment: therapeutic diphenylcyclopropenone sensitization with weekly scalp DPC. Before extraction, the whole blood was not fractionated, and total RNA was taken from it. The germline CDR1 and CDR2 sequences are MNHNY and SVGAGI (reference sequence). This CDR3 contains 13 residues. V lost 2 bases and J lost 0, with 4 bases in between. Via MiXCR, TCRdb re-called the RACE reads, giving one row per CDR3 protein. The sample lists about 84,000 distinct CDR3 sequences, about 10% occurring once.

The chain joins TRBV6-6 to TRBJ2-5; D is undetermined. The material was whole blood, obtained in connection with sensitization to the hapten diphenylcyclopropenone (DPC). The clonotype comes from a woman aged 45-60 years with alopecia areata. Some clones in this sample may be carry-over from other donors' samples. The CDR3 DNA is TGTGCCAGCAGTTACGTAAACCAAGAGACCCAGTACTTC. Translating gives CASSYVNQETQYF.